This T cell receptor beta chain was captured in a study of blood T cell repertoires in COVID-19. Sequencing was performed with immunoSEQ multiplex PCR; in TCRdb, only in-frame clones are kept and a portion is missing. Among about 200,000 clones listed, roughly nine tenths were seen once. Trimming removed 2 bases from V and 0 bases from J; junction bases left unmatched: 1. This CDR3 has 16 amino acids. Per germline, CDR1 PRHDT and CDR2 FYEKMQ (reference sequence). Sequenced sample: PBMCs or T cells enriched from blood (not recorded which). The origin of this receptor is a woman between 18 and 29 years old who had recovered from COVID-19. J is TRBJ2-6 and V is TRBV13; 7 positions agree with TRBD1. The CDR3 protein is CASSLQGVSGANVLTF. Here the CDR3 DNA reads TGTGCCAGCAGCTTACAGGGGGTCTCTGGGGCCAACGTCCTGACTTTC.